These 23 T cell receptor beta chains were all obtained from the same sample, sequenced in a study of persistence of HIV-infected CD4 T cells. These receptors have no identified antigens. This was the immunoSEQ version 4 assay in survey mode. TCRdb keeps only in-frame clones here, not all; method: immunoSEQ multiplex PCR. The table includes approximately 20,000 clones, 65% detected once. Cells were stimulated with overlapping HIV-1 Gag 15-mer peptides. Sorting of responding CD4+ T cells relied on upregulated CD40 ligand together with CD69. Sequences were derived from CD4+ T cells sorted from PBMCs after approximately 18-hour stimulation, sampled from a patient who received antiretroviral therapy. All receptors come from an adult woman with HIV who was CMV-seropositive.

The count of this clone is one. The gene calls are TRBV29-1 and TRBJ2-7; possibly TRBD1 for D (6 bases). CDR3 length: 13 residues. The germline V gene has CDR1 SQVTM and CDR2 ANQGSEA. Trimming left V 5 bases short and J 3 bases short, with 14 bases between. This CDR3 reads CSVTWQGNYEQYF. The DNA for the CDR3 is TGCAGCGTTACGTGGCAGGGGAACTACGAGCAGTACTTC.

In this sample, this clone turned up a few times. The V call is TRBV19, the J call TRBJ1-2; tentative D call: TRBD1 (6 bases). This CDR3 has 17 amino acids. Trimming cost V 7 bases and J 7 bases, with 28 bases left between them. Per germline, CDR1 LNHDA and CDR2 SQIVND (reference sequence). The CDR3 DNA reads as TGTGCCAGTACTCCGGGACAAGGGCGCCTCGGGACGGGTGGCTACACCTTC. Amino acids: CASTPGQGRLGTGGYTF.

V is TRBV5-6 and J is TRBJ1-3, with D perhaps matching TRBD1 (5 bases). The CDR3 contains 18 residues. Germline assignment: CDR1 SGHDT and CDR2 YYEEEE. V was cut by 1 base and J by 2 bases, with 19 bases left in between. The CDR3 bases are TGTGCCAGCAGCTTGAGGGGACCGGGACGAAAAACTGGAAACACCATATATTTT. Encoded protein: CASSLRGPGRKTGNTIYF.

This clone was seen only once. This CDR3 is also generated by other DNA sequences in the sample. The chain links TRBV27 to TRBJ1-1; D is unclear. The germline V gene has CDR1 MNHEY and CDR2 SMNVEV (reference sequence). Trimming removed 7 bases at V and 4 bases at J, with 13 bases between. The CDR3 contains 13 residues. CDR3 DNA sequence: TGTGCCAGCAAGTACATAAGGAGCACTGAAGCTTTCTTT. Protein: CASKYIRSTEAFF.

CDR3 bases: TGTGCCAGCAGCGTGGATCCATATAGCGGGGTGACAGATACGCAGTATTTT. Translated, it gives CASSVDPYSGVTDTQYF. The chain uses TRBV9 and TRBJ2-3, with 8 bases aligning to TRBD2. CDR1 is SGDLS and CDR2 is YYNGEE in the germline V gene. Trimming removed 2 bases from V and 3 bases from J; junction bases left unmatched: 11. CDR3 length: 17 amino acids.

Details on this clone: This sample includes further DNA sequences coding for the same CDR3. The rearrangement uses TRBV5-1 and TRBJ1-6, with no clear D. The CDR3 has 15 residues. Germline V lookup: CDR1 SGHRS, CDR2 YFSETQ. The V end was cut by 1 base, the J end by 6 bases, with 11 bases between. CDR3 residues: CASSLSPSGNSPLHF. CDR3 DNA sequence: TGCGCCAGCAGCTTGTCCCCGTCCGGTAATTCACCCCTCCACTTT.

The rearrangement joins TRBV6-1 to TRBJ1-2; perhaps TRBD1 as D (5 bases). The germline V and J ends were trimmed by 2 bases and 10 bases, with 8 bases remaining between them. The CDR3 runs 11 residues. In germline, CDR1 is MNHNS, CDR2 SASEGT. CDR3 bases: TGTGCCAGCAGTGAACGGGGCTCCTACACCTTC. Protein sequence: CASSERGSYTF.

The chain is built from TRBV30 and TRBJ2-2, with 8 bases matching TRBD1. CDR3 length: 14 amino acids. V trimming: 7 bases; J trimming: 1 base; junction bases outside the gene matches: 5. The V gene's germline CDR1 is GTSNPN and CDR2 SVGIG (reference sequence). CDR3 region: CASGGGVNTGELFF. The CDR3 DNA reads TGTGCCTCAGGGGGCGGGGTGAACACCGGGGAGCTGTTTTTT.

The gene calls are TRBV5-1 and TRBJ2-3, with 9 bases lining up with TRBD2. The CDR3 sequence is 19 residues long. V lost 2 bases to trimming and J lost 0 bases; unmatched junction nucleotides: 13. The germline V gene has CDR1 SGHRS and CDR2 YFSETQ. The CDR3 nucleotides read TGCGCCAGCAGCTTCTCCGGGGTAGCGGGGGTCCCCAGCACAGATACGCAGTATTTT. This codes for CASSFSGVAGVPSTDTQYF.

This clone came up a few times. The chain carries TRBV10-3 and TRBJ1-1, with D maybe TRBD1 (5 bases). The CDR3 contains 13 residues. Trimming took off 6 bases at V and 3 bases at J, with 11 bases between the two ends. Germline V gene data show CDR1 as ENHRY and CDR2 as SYGVKD. The CDR3 DNA follows: TGTGCCATCAGCGGGACTGAATACACTGAAGCTTTCTTT. Its protein product is CAISGTEYTEAFF.

The chain uses TRBV20-1 and TRBJ1-1, with D maybe TRBD1 (5 bases). Trimming cost V 7 bases and J 7 bases, with 10 bases left between them. Per germline, CDR1 DFQATT and CDR2 SNEGSKA (reference sequence). The CDR3 is 10 residues long. CDR3 protein: CSVRDREAFF. In DNA form, the CDR3 reads TGCAGTGTTCGGGACCGTGAAGCTTTCTTT.

The rearrangement joins TRBV3-1 (or the pseudogene TRBV3-2) to TRBJ2-7; no clear D gene. The V gene lost 1 base and the J gene lost 7 bases, with 5 bases spanning the gap. This CDR3 has 11 residues. Germline values: CDR1 LGHDT, CDR2 YNNKEL (reference sequence). CDR3 nucleotide sequence: TGTGCCAGCAGCCAAGGCCTTGAGCAGTACTTC. This translates into CASSQGLEQYF.

The chain recombines TRBV6-5 with TRBJ2-3; D perhaps matches TRBD2 (7 bases). The V end lost 7 bases, the J end lost 2 bases, and 16 bases lay between the germline ends. CDR1 and CDR2 (germline): MNHEY, SVGAGI. The CDR3 runs 15 residues. The CDR3 reads CASNIGGGYTDTQYF. The DNA for the CDR3 is TGTGCCAGCAATATAGGGGGGGGGTACACAGATACGCAGTATTTT.

The chain uses TRBV18 and TRBJ2-3; 7 nucleotides agree with TRBD1. The length of the CDR3 is 14 residues. Germline CDR1 KGHSH, CDR2 LQKENI. J was trimmed by 3 bases and V by 2 bases; bases with no gene match: 2. The CDR3 loop reads CASSPLQGTDTQYF. For the CDR3, the DNA is TGTGCCAGCTCACCATTACAGGGGACAGATACGCAGTATTTT.

The chain uses TRBV19 and TRBJ1-1, with D possibly matching TRBD1 (6 bases). Germline V gives CDR1 LNHDA, CDR2 SQIVND (reference sequence). This CDR3 has 12 amino acids. V dropped 5 bases and J dropped 6 bases, with 10 bases sitting between them. In DNA form, the CDR3 reads TGTGCCAGTAGTCTCAGGGGATCTGAAGCTTTCTTT. It translates to CASSLRGSEAFF.

The V call is TRBV6-5, the J call TRBJ2-3; 7 bases map to TRBD1. The germline V gene encodes CDR1 MNHEY and CDR2 SVGAGI. Trimming at V came to 5 bases and at J to 2 bases, leaving 4 bases not matched to a gene. The CDR3 extends over 14 amino acids. The CDR3 protein is CASSTTGFTDTQYF. The CDR3 nucleotides are TGTGCCAGCAGTACGACAGGGTTCACAGATACGCAGTATTTT.

The gene calls are TRBV5-1 and TRBJ2-1; D might be TRBD2 (6 bases). This CDR3 contains 14 residues. CDR1 is SGHRS, CDR2 YFSETQ, per germline. The V end lost 3 bases, the J end lost 6 bases, and 13 bases lay between the germline ends. CDR3 coding DNA: TGCGCCAGCAGCTCTGGGACTGATGTCAATGAGCAGTTCTTC. Translated, it gives CASSSGTDVNEQFF.

The CDR3 is CASSPGGGSNQPQHF. Written as DNA, the CDR3 is TGTGCCAGCAGCCCAGGGGGGGGGAGCAATCAGCCCCAGCATTTT. The V gene is TRBV9, the J gene TRBJ1-5; 7 positions agree with TRBD1. V trimming: 4 bases; J trimming: 1 base; junction bases outside the gene matches: 5. The CDR3 covers 15 residues. Germline CDR1 is SGDLS and CDR2 is YYNGEE.

By share of the sample, this clone is medium-sized. V usage is TRBV19 and J usage is TRBJ1-1; 8 bases fit TRBD1. Germline V lookup: CDR1 LNHDA, CDR2 SQIVND (reference sequence). The CDR3 runs to 14 residues. With 9 bases clipped from V and 3 bases from J, the junction kept 9 bases outside the gene matches. CDR3 in DNA: TGTGCCAGCAGGGGGCCTGGGGTTGACACTGAAGCTTTCTTT. Translating gives CASRGPGVDTEAFF.

This clone has a handful of counts. V gene TRBV5-6 combines with J gene TRBJ1-4; no reliable D call. The CDR3 contains 16 residues. The V gene's germline CDR1 is SGHDT and CDR2 YYEEEE. V lost 3 bases, J lost 5 bases, and 17 bases lay in between. CDR3 sequence reads: CASSSQRLWTNEKLFF. The CDR3, as DNA: TGTGCCAGCAGCTCACAAAGACTGTGGACGAATGAAAAACTGTTTTTT.

V usage is TRBV5-6 and J usage is TRBJ2-5, with D possibly matching TRBD2 (5 bases). Germline V lookup: CDR1 SGHDT, CDR2 YYEEEE. The CDR3 loop spans 14 amino acids. V was pared by 5 bases and J by 5 bases, with 16 bases between. The DNA of the CDR3 is TGTGCCAGCAGTGAGGGTCTGGGTACCGAGACCCAGTACTTC. Amino acid sequence: CASSEGLGTETQYF.

The V call is TRBV27, the J call TRBJ2-7; D may be TRBD1 or TRBD2 (5 bases each). V lost 3 bases to trimming and J lost 0 bases, with 12 bases between them. The CDR3 contains 15 residues. CDR1 and CDR2 from the germline V gene are MNHEY and SMNVEV (reference sequence). CDR3 nucleotides: TGTGCCAGCAGTTTGGGGACGGTAAGCTCCTACGAGCAGTACGTC. This sequence encodes CASSLGTVSSYEQYV.

The chain uses TRBV5-4 and TRBJ2-5; no firm D call. Germline V gene data show CDR1 as SGHNT and CDR2 as YYREEE (reference sequence). Trimming stripped 3 bases from V and 1 base from J, with 10 bases between. The CDR3 contains 14 residues. Written as DNA, the CDR3 is TGTGCCAGCAGCTCCCAGAGCAGCCAAGAGACCCAGTACTTC. This gives the protein CASSSQSSQETQYF. The variable domain in full, with the rest retrieved from reference TRBV5-4 and TRBJ2-5, is ETGVTQSPTHLIKTRGQQVTLRCSSQSGHNTVSWYQQALGQGPQFIFQYYREEENGRGNFPPRFSGLQFPNYSSELNVNALELDDSALYLCASSSQSSQETQYFGPGTRLLVL.